The sequence of this T cell receptor (beta chain) was determined in a study of cytomegalovirus exposure and HLA in healthy donors. As for the study in general: Of about 400 genotyped donors, more than 70% clustered with self-reported Caucasian donors.

Trimming at V came to 6 bases and at J to 2 bases, leaving 8 bases not matched to a gene. The germline gives CDR1 SNHLY, CDR2 FYNNEI. There are 15 residues in the CDR3. Note on this clone: The antigen is not known.

PCR primers comprised 60 Vbeta and 13 Jbeta primers. Here immunoSEQ multiplex PCR was the method, and the copy in TCRdb shows in-frame clones only, minus some. There are some 160,000 clones in the sample; roughly 80% occur only once, and about 2.2% lies in the top ten. General study results and limits: Analyzed later, most CMV-associated TCR beta chains appeared HLA-restricted. Some TCR beta chains (around 160 of them) were listed as cytomegalovirus-associated. Later analysis revealed greater clonal expansion in HLA-associated TCR beta chains than in equally common others.

The receptor was isolated from a male donor in good health and CMV-seronegative. Source material: PBMCs. This rearrangement joins TRBV2 to TRBJ1-2; 8 nucleotides align to TRBD1. This CDR3 reads CASSVGTGGNYGYTF. CDR3 nucleotide sequence: TGTGCCAGCAGCGTCGGCACAGGGGGAAACTATGGCTACACCTTC.